One sample yielded the 29 T cell receptor beta chains listed below, sequenced in a study of persistence of HIV-infected CD4 T cells. Cells were stimulated with overlapping HIV-1 Gag 15-mer peptides. Responding CD4+ T cells were sorted by upregulation of both CD40 ligand and CD69. This was the immunoSEQ version 4 assay in survey mode. Sequencing was performed with immunoSEQ multiplex PCR; in TCRdb, only in-frame clones are kept and a portion is missing. The repertoire holds about 32,000 clones, with less than 75% as singletons. For these TCRs, the target antigens are not known. The sequenced sample was CD4+ T cells sorted from PBMCs after approximately 20-hour stimulation, obtained from a patient who received antiretroviral therapy. All receptors come from an adult man with HIV who was CMV-seropositive.

The J gene is TRBJ2-2, the V gene TRBV6-5; 8 nucleotides agree with TRBD1. The CDR3 length is 14 residues. The germline V gene encodes CDR1 MNHEY and CDR2 SVGAGI. V gave up 5 bases and J gave up 8 bases; unmatched junction bases: 7. CDR3 residues: CASSRAGGAGELFF. The CDR3 DNA sequence: TGTGCCAGCAGTAGGGCAGGGGGCGCGGGGGAGCTGTTTTTT.

This chain links TRBV19 with TRBJ2-1; 7 bases line up with TRBD2. Germline CDR1 is LNHDA and CDR2 is SQIVND (reference sequence). V lost 5 bases to trimming and J lost 0 bases; unmatched junction nucleotides: 10. This CDR3 is 17 amino acids long. The CDR3 DNA follows: TGTGCCAGTAGTCCCCTGGGAGGGATAAGCTCCTACAATGAGCAGTTCTTC. Protein sequence: CASSPLGGISSYNEQFF.

As to this clone: Other DNA sequences in this sample translate to the same CDR3. The DNA for the CDR3 is TGTGCCAGCAGCGTTGGGACTAGCGGGGCCACAGATACGCAGTATTTT. Translated, it gives CASSVGTSGATDTQYF. V is TRBV9 and J is TRBJ2-3; 13 bases are a match to TRBD2. The V gene's germline CDR1 is SGDLS and CDR2 YYNGEE. There are 16 residues in the CDR3. The V gene end was trimmed by 2 bases and the J gene end by 2 bases; junction bases not matched to a gene: 2.

The rearrangement uses TRBV6-6 and TRBJ2-2; 9 bases agree with TRBD1. This CDR3 has 14 amino acids. V trimming: 5 bases; J trimming: 4 bases; junction bases outside the gene matches: 2. Per the germline V gene, CDR1 is MNHNY and CDR2 is SVGAGI (reference sequence). The CDR3 loop is CASSDRGITGELFF. CDR3 nucleotides: TGTGCCAGCAGTGACAGGGGGATCACCGGGGAGCTGTTTTTT.

This clone was observed a handful of times. The chain has TRBV10-2 and TRBJ1-2, with D hard to call. CDR1 and CDR2 from the germline V gene are WSHSY and SAAADI. This CDR3 has 14 amino acids. V shed 0 bases and J shed 8 bases, with 13 bases lying between them. CDR3 nucleotide sequence: TGCGCCAGCAGTGAGTCTCGGTCAGCTTCGGGCTACACCTTC. It encodes CASSESRSASGYTF.

This chain joins TRBV9 and TRBJ1-1; 9 nucleotides line up with TRBD1. The CDR3 spans 14 residues. The V gene's germline CDR1 is SGDLS and CDR2 YYNGEE. V gave up 4 bases and J gave up 1 base; unmatched junction bases: 2. The CDR3 bases are TGTGCCAGCAGCTGGGGACAGGGGAACACTGAAGCTTTCTTT. This sequence encodes CASSWGQGNTEAFF.

This chain connects TRBV5-4 to TRBJ1-1; D possibly corresponds to TRBD1 (5 bases). The CDR3 runs to 14 residues. The V and J ends lost 2 bases and 2 bases respectively, with 10 bases between them. CDR1 is SGHNT and CDR2 is YYREEE in the germline V gene (reference sequence). The CDR3 here is CASSFFGGNTEAFF. The CDR3 DNA follows: TGTGCCAGCAGCTTTTTCGGGGGAAACACTGAAGCTTTCTTT.

The V call is TRBV5-4, the J call TRBJ1-6, with 7 bases lining up with TRBD1. Trimming cost V 0 bases and J 13 bases; bases outside gene matches: 7. CDR1 is SGHNT and CDR2 is YYREEE in the germline V gene (reference sequence). This CDR3 comprises 14 residues. This CDR3 reads CASSLEGANRPLHF. The CDR3 coding sequence is TGTGCCAGCAGCTTGGAGGGGGCAAATAGGCCCCTCCACTTT. The full variable domain, in which reference TRBV5-4 and TRBJ1-6 provide the parts outside the CDR3, is ETGVTQSPTHLIKTRGQQVTLRCSSQSGHNTVSWYQQALGQGPQFIFQYYREEENGRGNFPPRFSGLQFPNYSSELNVNALELDDSALYLCASSLEGANRPLHFGNGTRLTVT.

V usage is TRBV14 and J usage is TRBJ1-3, with D unresolved. The CDR3 is made up of 15 amino acids. CDR1 and CDR2 (germline): SGHDN, FVKESK. Between the trimmed V and J ends, which lost 1 base and 4 bases, there was a span of 11 bases. The CDR3 DNA follows: TGTGCCAGCAGCCAAGTGAGAGGGAACGGAAACACCATATATTTT. Protein sequence: CASSQVRGNGNTIYF.

This chain uses TRBV6-5 with TRBJ1-5; D may be TRBD1 (5 bases). The CDR3 covers 15 residues. Looked up from germline, CDR1 is MNHEY and CDR2 is SVGAGI. Trimming took 6 bases from V and 3 from J, leaving 15 bases between them. The CDR3 coding sequence is TGTGCCAGCAGAGCCCTGACAGATTTCAATCAGCCCCAGCATTTT. Its protein product is CASRALTDFNQPQHF.

The V gene is TRBV7-9, the J gene TRBJ2-1; 7 bases fit TRBD1. Germline trimming cut 10 bases from V and 10 bases from J; bases unmatched to any gene: 13. Germline V lookup: CDR1 SEHNR, CDR2 FQNEAQ (reference sequence). This CDR3 has 13 residues. CDR3 nucleotide sequence: TGTGCCATCTCAACTAGGGGGCTAGGCGAGCAGTTCTTC. Encoded protein: CAISTRGLGEQFF.

The chain uses TRBV7-2 and TRBJ2-7; TRBD1 agrees at 8 bases. The CDR3 extends over 13 amino acids. The V and J ends lost 4 bases and 6 bases, in that order; junction bases with no gene match: 5. Germline CDR1 is SGHTA and CDR2 is FQGNSA. The CDR3 loop reads CASSYTDRGEQYF. The DNA of the CDR3 is TGTGCCAGCAGCTATACTGACAGGGGCGAGCAGTACTTC. Complete variable domain (other parts from reference TRBV7-2 and TRBJ2-7): GAGVSQSPSNKVTEKGKDVELRCDPISGHTALYWYRQSLGQGLEFLIYFQGNSAPDKSGLPSDRFSAERTGGSVSTLTIQRTQQEDSAVYLCASSYTDRGEQYFGPGTRLTVT.

The V and J genes are TRBV5-1 and TRBJ1-6; 9 bases are shared with TRBD1. With V trimmed by 3 bases and J by 7 bases, 5 bases remained unmatched. Looked up from germline, CDR1 is SGHRS and CDR2 is YFSETQ. The CDR3 length is 15 residues. The DNA for the CDR3 is TGCGCCAGCAGCTCCCTTGGACAGGGGAATTCACCCCTCCACTTT. Translating gives CASSSLGQGNSPLHF.

The chain is built from TRBV28 and TRBJ1-5; possible D gene TRBD1, 5 bases. CDR1 and CDR2 (germline): MDHEN, SYDVKM. Trimming removed 8 bases from V and 0 bases from J, with 17 bases in between. The CDR3 is 16 amino acids. The chain's CDR3 is CASGGQGAGSNQPQHF. The CDR3 DNA follows: TGTGCCAGCGGAGGGCAGGGAGCGGGTAGCAATCAGCCCCAGCATTTT.

V and J are TRBV29-1 and TRBJ1-6; D remains ambiguous. V lost 5 bases, J lost 7 bases, and 12 bases lay in between. CDR3 size: 13 residues. Per germline, CDR1 SQVTM and CDR2 ANQGSEA. CDR3: CSVRQEGNSPLHF. CDR3 DNA sequence: TGCAGCGTTCGACAAGAAGGGAATTCACCCCTCCACTTT.

The CDR3 loop is CAISVTDTQYF. Here the CDR3 DNA reads TGTGCCATCAGTGTAACGGATACGCAGTATTTT. This chain links TRBV10-3 with TRBJ2-3; D remains ambiguous. Germline-derived CDR1 and CDR2 are ENHRY and SYGVKD. This CDR3 contains 11 residues. With 4 bases removed from V and 6 bases from J, the gap between germline ends came to 5 bases.

The rearrangement links TRBV15 to TRBJ2-2, with 10 bases lining up with TRBD1. Germline V gives CDR1 LNHNV, CDR2 YYDKDF (reference sequence). V shed 5 bases and J 4 bases; nucleotides not matched to a gene: 7. The CDR3 runs 16 residues. This CDR3 is CATSGGTGAATGELFF. The DNA of the CDR3 is TGTGCCACCAGCGGGGGGACAGGGGCTGCCACCGGGGAGCTGTTTTTT.

The V call is TRBV19, the J call TRBJ1-2, with TRBD1 identical over 7 bases. CDR1 is LNHDA and CDR2 is SQIVND in the germline V gene (reference sequence). Losses at the gene ends were 7 bases for V and 4 bases for J; bases not matched to a gene: 6. The CDR3 totals 13 residues. This CDR3 is CASTQGKGYGYTF. CDR3 DNA: TGTGCCAGTACACAGGGGAAGGGCTATGGCTACACCTTC.

The rearrangement joins TRBV6-5 to TRBJ1-3; possible D gene TRBD1, 6 bases. V lost 6 bases to trimming and J lost 1 base, with 13 bases between them. From germline, CDR1 is MNHEY and CDR2 SVGAGI. This CDR3 is built from 15 residues. This CDR3 is CASRDDRLSGNTIYF. The CDR3 DNA follows: TGTGCCAGCAGAGATGACAGGCTTTCTGGAAACACCATATATTTT.

The CDR3 DNA is TGTGCCAGCGCCCGGGGGGCTGAAGCTTTCTTT. Residues: CASARGAEAFF. The V call is TRBV3-1 (or the pseudogene TRBV3-2), the J call TRBJ1-1; D may be TRBD1 (5 bases). Per the germline V gene, CDR1 is LGHDT and CDR2 is YNNKEL (reference sequence). Between the trimmed V and J ends, which lost 8 bases and 6 bases, there was a span of 10 bases. The CDR3 extends over 11 amino acids.

This clone was counted a few times. This chain connects TRBV4-1 to TRBJ1-3; D ambiguous. The CDR3 runs 16 residues. In germline, CDR1 is MGHRA, CDR2 YSYEKL. Trimming shortened V by 6 bases and J by 0 bases, and 15 bases separated the two germline ends. This CDR3 is CASRPGFKNSGNTIYF. In nucleotides, the CDR3 is TGCGCCAGCAGGCCTGGATTTAAAAACTCTGGAAACACCATATATTTT.

The chain has TRBV19 and TRBJ1-4; no clear D. Trimming stripped 7 bases from V and 3 bases from J, with 15 bases between. Germline CDR1 LNHDA, CDR2 SQIVND (reference sequence). The CDR3 totals 15 residues. CDR3: CASTPKGGANEKLFF. As DNA, the CDR3 is TGTGCCAGTACCCCGAAGGGAGGCGCTAATGAAAAACTGTTTTTT.

V and J are TRBV18 and TRBJ2-5; D not certain. Between the trimmed V and J ends, which lost 2 bases and 4 bases, there was a span of 8 bases. This CDR3 region has 13 residues. The V gene's germline CDR1 is KGHSH and CDR2 LQKENI. The CDR3 is CASSPNSRETQYF. The CDR3 DNA reads TGTGCCAGCTCACCAAACAGTAGAGAGACCCAGTACTTC.

The chain combines TRBV28 with TRBJ2-7; tentatively, D is TRBD1 (6 bases). Per the germline V gene, CDR1 is MDHEN and CDR2 is SYDVKM. This CDR3 contains 14 residues. The germline V and J ends were trimmed by 4 bases and 0 bases, with 10 bases remaining between them. The CDR3 reads CASSSQGGSYEQYF. The CDR3 DNA follows: TGTGCCAGCAGTTCACAGGGTGGCTCCTACGAGCAGTACTTC.

The V and J genes are TRBV6-2 or TRBV6-3 and TRBJ2-1; D not certain. This CDR3 contains 14 residues. With 2 bases removed from V and 6 bases from J, the gap between germline ends came to 11 bases. In germline, CDR1 is MNHEY, CDR2 SVGEGT. CDR3 sequence (DNA): TGTGCCAGCAGTTACATAGAACAGTCCAATGAGCAGTTCTTC. It specifies CASSYIEQSNEQFF.

The chain joins TRBV18 to TRBJ1-1; possible D gene TRBD1, 5 bases. Trimming took 3 bases from V and 8 from J, leaving 13 bases between them. There are 13 residues in the CDR3. Germline values: CDR1 KGHSH, CDR2 LQKENI. The chain's CDR3 is CASSPGEGREAFF. The DNA of the CDR3 is TGTGCCAGCTCACCTGGTGAGGGGCGAGAAGCTTTCTTT.

This chain uses TRBV7-6 with TRBJ1-3; 7 bases fit TRBD1. The V and J ends lost 2 bases and 0 bases, in that order; junction bases with no gene match: 7. The CDR3 spans 17 residues. Per germline, CDR1 SGHVS and CDR2 FNYEAQ. The CDR3 loop is CASSLRQGLLSGNTIYF. In DNA form, the CDR3 reads TGTGCCAGCAGCTTAAGACAGGGCCTACTCTCTGGAAACACCATATATTTT.

This chain joins TRBV6-1 and TRBJ2-7; D unclear. Germline V gene data show CDR1 as MNHNS and CDR2 as SASEGT. This CDR3 has 13 amino acids. V was clipped by 1 base and J by 2 bases, with 6 bases between them. CDR3 region: CASSEVVTYEQYF. The CDR3 nucleotides read TGTGCCAGCAGTGAAGTTGTCACCTACGAGCAGTACTTC.

The V call is TRBV5-1, the J call TRBJ2-3; 7 bases agree with TRBD2. Per germline, CDR1 SGHRS and CDR2 YFSETQ. V lost 7 bases to trimming and J lost 7 bases; unmatched junction nucleotides: 3. CDR3 size: 11 residues. The CDR3 sequence is CASLGGYTQYF. As DNA, the CDR3 is TGCGCCAGCTTGGGGGGGTATACGCAGTATTTT.